This T cell receptor beta chain was obtained from a study of blood T cell repertoires in COVID-19. Study at large: Sites in the United States, Italy and Spain provided acute and convalescent COVID-19 samples.

Participants came from about two dozen US areas, aged roughly 18 to 95 years. Clinical histories supplied by participants themselves formed the basis of cohort assignment. What the recovered Cohort 3 donors had was two negative PCRs, clearance, or symptom resolution. Profiling relied on immunoSEQ multiplex PCR, and the TCRdb table lists in-frame clones only, not all of them. The sample holds 150,000 to 200,000 clones, 70% to 90% seen once. This clone was seen once. Trimming cost V 7 bases and J 7 bases, with 7 bases left between them. The CDR3 has 11 amino acids. CDR1 and CDR2 from the germline V gene are MNHEY and SVGAGI.

V is TRBV6-5 and J is TRBJ2-2; the D is unclear. Material for sequencing was PBMCs or T cells enriched from blood (not recorded which). The clonotype was recovered from a woman between 45 and 65 years old who had recovered from COVID-19. The CDR3 here is CASTQFGELFF. In DNA, the CDR3 is TGTGCCAGCACCCAGTTCGGGGAGCTGTTTTTT.